This TCR beta chain was recovered during a study of blood T cells in healthy people across ages (dated by TCRdb to 2013 to 2016). At the level of the whole study: In model experiments, template switching captured roughly one uniquely barcoded TCR beta cDNA molecule for every two T cells. Age-related changes in TCR beta repertoire diversity were measured in the study by deep sequencing normalized with unique cDNA molecular identifiers. The donors were split into four age groups: young (average roughly 15 years), middle-aged (roughly 39), aged (62) and long-lived (approximately 80). To avoid experimental bias, donors of different ages were spread randomly across the sequencing lanes. Two additional independent replicas of 1 million unique cDNA reads from the same blood draw were analyzed for two donors (one aged 18 to 30 and one aged 80 or older).

Broader findings and caveats from the paper: Compared with the aged group, the long-lived group had more naive CD4+ T cells, fewer expanded clones and increased TCR diversity, suggesting age selection. There was a strong correlation between observed TCR beta diversity and the percentage of naive T cells measured by flow cytometry. Estimates of total diversity based on one million sequenced T cells were regarded as lower bounds and as underestimates. Bulk unsorted PBMC profiling prevented conclusive comparison of naive and antigen-experienced compartments. Donor CMV infection status was unknown, potentially confounding age-related changes in expanded clonotypes. As age increased, observed TCR beta diversity per million T cells dropped in a roughly linear way, and a significant reduction was already evident by age 40.

This clonotype was recorded at least ten times. The clone's antigen remains unknown. Nothing much larger sits one base from this clone, and base qualities are not available. Taken from the germline V gene, the CDR1 and CDR2 loops are MRHNA and SNTAGT. V and J are truncated by 6 bases and 6 bases respectively, leaving an intervening sequence of 16 bases. Counted from cysteine to phenylalanine, this CDR3 has 14 amino acids. The kept DNA is CDR3 alone, 42 bases in frame from the first base. Systemically healthy Caucasian individuals from Russia, some 38 in total and aged about 6 to 95 years, were included as donors. Around 10 milliliters of peripheral blood were collected from each donor into EDTA-treated Vacutainer tubes. PBMCs were isolated by Ficoll-Paque density-gradient centrifugation, with at least 6.5 million obtained per sample. Trizol reagent was used to extract total RNA from the PBMCs, yielding at least 5.5 micrograms per sample. For every donor, flow cytometry on a PBMC aliquot measured the percentage of naive CD45RAhigh/CD27high T cells.

Receptors were amplified or captured by 5' RACE. The instrument given in TCRdb is Illumina HiSeq 2500. A second PCR of about 7 to 12 cycles was performed with a sample-barcoded 5' primer and a J-beta primer mix. A unique molecular identifier was introduced onto each TCR beta cDNA molecule by a template-switch 5' adaptor carrying 12 random nucleotides. Each sample yielded at least 2.5 million CDR3-containing paired-end reads. The Mint cDNA synthesis kit, primed by a TRBC-specific oligonucleotide, was used to synthesize first-strand cDNA from all RNA. After uracil-DNA glycosylase treatment, a first 18-cycle PCR used universal primers M1SS and BC2_uni_R on all cDNA. The study's processing was this. For normalization, 1 million high-quality reads, each with a distinct molecular identifier, were randomly selected from each sample. Instead of being binned into consensus sequences, reads that shared molecular identifiers were thrown out. CDR3 identification, clonotype clustering and error correction used MiTCR with a Q25 quality threshold and the strictest error-elimination algorithm. A nonparametric unseen species model with Euler transformation was used to estimate a lower bound on total TCR beta diversity. The raw public data were reprocessed by TCRdb itself: fastp quality trimming at Q25, MiXCR clonotype calling, in-frame beta chains only. Identical CDR3 proteins give one entry, which carries the most common genes and DNA. The V and J calls shown here were made by TCRdb, not taken from the authors' results. Present in this sample are about 780,000 distinct CDR3 sequences, 35% to 60% of which were seen just once. About a sixth of the sample goes to the ten largest clones.

This receptor was taken from an elderly man in good health. The chain uses TRBV6-4 and TRBJ2-3; a confident D gene designation cannot be given. The sample comprised blood. The sequence in DNA is TGTGCCAGCAGCCGGACGGAGCTTTCGGATACGCAGTATTTT. This sequence encodes CASSRTELSDTQYF.